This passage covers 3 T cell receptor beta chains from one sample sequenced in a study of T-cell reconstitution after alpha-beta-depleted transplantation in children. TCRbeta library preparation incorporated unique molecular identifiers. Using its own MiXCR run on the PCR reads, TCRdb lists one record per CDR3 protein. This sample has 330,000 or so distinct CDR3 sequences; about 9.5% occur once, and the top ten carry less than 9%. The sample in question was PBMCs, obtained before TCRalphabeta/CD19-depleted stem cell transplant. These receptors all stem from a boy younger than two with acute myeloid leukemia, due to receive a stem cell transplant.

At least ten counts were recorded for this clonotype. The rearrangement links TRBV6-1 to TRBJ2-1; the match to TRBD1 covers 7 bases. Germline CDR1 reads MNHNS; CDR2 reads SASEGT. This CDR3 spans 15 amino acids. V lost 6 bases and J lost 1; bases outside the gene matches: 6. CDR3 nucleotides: TGTGCCAGCAGCGACAGGGCTCGGTCCTACAATGAGCAGTTCTTC. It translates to CASSDRARSYNEQFF.

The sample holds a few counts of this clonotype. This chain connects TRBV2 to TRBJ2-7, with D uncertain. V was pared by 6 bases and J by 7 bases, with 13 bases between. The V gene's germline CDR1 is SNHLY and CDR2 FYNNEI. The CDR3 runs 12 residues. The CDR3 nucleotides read TGTGCCAGCAGCTGGCCTTTCGGGGAGCAGTACTTC. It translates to CASSWPFGEQYF.

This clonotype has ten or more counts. The CDR3 nucleotides are TGTGCCAGCAGCCCTGGCGGGGTCGATCAGCCCCAGCATTTT. Translated: CASSPGGVDQPQHF. The gene calls are TRBV28 and TRBJ1-5; D ambiguous. Trimming left V 6 bases short and J 5 bases short, with 14 bases between. Germline CDR1 MDHEN, CDR2 SYDVKM. The CDR3 is 14 amino acids.